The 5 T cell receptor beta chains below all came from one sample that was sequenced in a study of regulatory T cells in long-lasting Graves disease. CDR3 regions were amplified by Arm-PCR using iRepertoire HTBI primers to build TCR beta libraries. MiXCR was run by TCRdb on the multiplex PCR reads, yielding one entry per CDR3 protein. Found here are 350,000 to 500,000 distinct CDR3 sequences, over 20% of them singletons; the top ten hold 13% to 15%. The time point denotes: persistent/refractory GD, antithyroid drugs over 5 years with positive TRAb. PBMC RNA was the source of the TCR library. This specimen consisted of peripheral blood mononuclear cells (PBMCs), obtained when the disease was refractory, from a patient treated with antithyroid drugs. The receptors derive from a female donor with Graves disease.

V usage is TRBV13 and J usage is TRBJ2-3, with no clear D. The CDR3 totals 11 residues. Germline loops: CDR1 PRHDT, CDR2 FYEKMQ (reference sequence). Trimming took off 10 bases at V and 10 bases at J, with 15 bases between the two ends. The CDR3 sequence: CATLVGPAQYF. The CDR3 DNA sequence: TGTGCCACCCTGGTGGGCCCGGCGCAGTATTTT.

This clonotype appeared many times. CDR3 bases: TGTGCCAGCAGCCCCGGGTCAGGCGAAGGCTATGGCTACACCTTC. It translates to CASSPGSGEGYGYTF. V and J are TRBV3-1 and TRBJ1-2, with D hard to call. CDR1 and CDR2 from the germline V gene are LGHDT and YNNKEL (reference sequence). This CDR3 has 15 residues. Trimming left V 4 bases short and J 4 bases short, with 16 bases between.

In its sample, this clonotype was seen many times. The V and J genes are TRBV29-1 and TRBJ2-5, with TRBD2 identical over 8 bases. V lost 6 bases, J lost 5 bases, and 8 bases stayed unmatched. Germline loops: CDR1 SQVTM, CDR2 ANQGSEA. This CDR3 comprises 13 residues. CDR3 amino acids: CSVVGGGMETQYF. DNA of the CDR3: TGCAGCGTGGTCGGGGGGGGAATGGAGACCCAGTACTTC.

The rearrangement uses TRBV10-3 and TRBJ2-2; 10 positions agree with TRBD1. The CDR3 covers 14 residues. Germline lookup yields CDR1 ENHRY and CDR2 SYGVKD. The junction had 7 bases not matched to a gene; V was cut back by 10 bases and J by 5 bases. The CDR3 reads CATSRDRGTGELFF. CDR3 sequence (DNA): TGTGCCACCAGCCGGGACAGGGGTACCGGGGAGCTGTTTTTT.

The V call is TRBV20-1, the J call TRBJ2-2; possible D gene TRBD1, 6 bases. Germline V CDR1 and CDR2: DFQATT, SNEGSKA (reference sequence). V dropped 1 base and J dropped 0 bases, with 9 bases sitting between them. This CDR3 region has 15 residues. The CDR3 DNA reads TGCAGTGCTAGAGTTGGGGGCACGAACACCGGGGAGCTGTTTTTT. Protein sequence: CSARVGGTNTGELFF.